This TCR beta chain was captured by sequencing in a study of T cell changes during pregnancy in multiple sclerosis (dated by TCRdb to the late 2010s). About the investigation overall: Changes in the T cell repertoire over the course of pregnancy were examined in this study in women with multiple sclerosis.

Libraries came from the immunoSEQ multiplex PCR assay. The clones in this table, taken by TCRdb from immuneACCESS, are in-frame only. Not every clone is retained; where verified, under half of the shortfall comes from an unresolved V gene, and the cause of the rest is unknown. The sample table lists tens of thousands of clones, around 89% of them with a count of one. The ten largest clonotypes hold around 0.62% of the sample. On this clone itself: Its antigen is unknown. Base qualities are not recorded, but no much larger clone differs from it by a single base.

From a lookup of the germline V gene, CDR1 and CDR2 are SNHLY and FYNNEI. The CDR3, cysteine through phenylalanine, is 16 amino acids long. Only the CDR3 DNA is retained, 48 bases long and in frame from the first base. Compared with germline, V lacks 5 bases and J lacks 7 bases; bases without a gene match: 13. Sequenced material: CD4+ T cells from peripheral blood mononuclear cells, taken in the first trimester of pregnancy. This sequence originates from a female donor with multiple sclerosis, enrolled in a pregnancy study. The V gene is TRBV2 and the J gene is TRBJ1-5; TRBD1 matches 8 bases in the middle. DNA sequence: TGTGCCAGCAGTTGGGACAGGCCGGGCGGCGGACAGCCCCAGCATTTT. It codes for CASSWDRPGGGQPQHF.